The 31 T cell receptor beta chains listed next were all sequenced from one sample in a study of T cells in Graves' hyperthyroidism and ophthalmopathy. Amplified regions were TCR beta CDR3 sequences from RNA transcripts. The HTBI primer set served for first-round RT-PCR of the TCR CDR3. TCRdb re-called the multiplex PCR reads with MiXCR, one entry per CDR3 protein. The table includes some 570,000 distinct CDR3 sequences, more than 13% detected once. Sequencing was done on a sample of blood. The origin of the receptors is a woman between 18 and 29 years old with Graves' ophthalmopathy.

This clonotype occurred a few times. The chain links TRBV20-1 to TRBJ2-5; D call uncertain. The CDR3 length is 14 residues. CDR1 is DFQATT and CDR2 is SNEGSKA in the germline V gene (reference sequence). With 3 bases removed from V and 2 bases from J, the gap between germline ends came to 13 bases. The CDR3 nucleotides read TGCAGTGCTAGTAAGACGCGCGATCAAGAGACCCAGTACTTC. As protein: CSASKTRDQETQYF.

The V and J genes are TRBV27 and TRBJ2-1; 13 bases agree with TRBD2. Unmatched junction bases numbered 7, after V lost 5 bases and J lost 9 bases. Germline CDR1 reads MNHEY; CDR2 reads SMNVEV (reference sequence). The CDR3 is made up of 15 amino acids. The CDR3 loop reads CASSPGTSGKAEQFF. Here the CDR3 DNA reads TGTGCCAGCAGTCCCGGGACTAGCGGGAAAGCTGAGCAGTTCTTC.

The chain links TRBV10-1 to TRBJ1-2; perhaps TRBD1 as D (6 bases). This CDR3 is built from 14 residues. Germline CDR1 WNHNN, CDR2 SYGVQD (reference sequence). V lost 1 base and J lost 3, with 9 bases in between. DNA of the CDR3: TGCGCCAGCAGTGAGTGGGAGGGGGACTATGGCTACACCTTC. Translation: CASSEWEGDYGYTF.

This clonotype was observed many times. The chain couples TRBV28 to TRBJ2-5; D call uncertain. This CDR3 spans 14 amino acids. V lost 2 bases, J lost 3 bases, and 10 bases lay in between. The germline V gene encodes CDR1 MDHEN and CDR2 SYDVKM. The CDR3 sequence: CASSLPQMEETQYF. The CDR3 bases are TGTGCCAGCAGTTTACCCCAGATGGAAGAGACCCAGTACTTC.

The sample holds many counts of this clonotype. As DNA, the CDR3 is TGTGCCAGCAGCGTAAGGGATGAGCAGTTCTTC. Translation: CASSVRDEQFF. This sequence joins TRBV11-3 and TRBJ2-1; D gene ambiguous. Trimming took 5 bases from V and 8 from J, leaving 7 bases between them. Per the germline V gene, CDR1 is SGHNT and CDR2 is YENEEA. The CDR3 runs 11 residues.

The chain has TRBV9 and TRBJ2-2, with a weak D call TRBD1 (5 bases). From germline, CDR1 is SGDLS and CDR2 YYNGEE. This CDR3 is 15 amino acids long. Trimming cost V 0 bases and J 3 bases, with 9 bases left between them. CDR3 region: CASSVEARDTGELFF. The CDR3 nucleotides are TGTGCCAGCAGCGTAGAGGCCAGGGACACCGGGGAGCTGTTTTTT.

This clonotype appeared many times. This sequence joins TRBV20-1 and TRBJ1-1; D unclear. This CDR3 has 16 residues. V was clipped by 2 bases and J by 7 bases, with 23 bases between them. Germline V CDR1 and CDR2: DFQATT, SNEGSKA (reference sequence). CDR3 residues: CSARPLGRARSVEAFF. CDR3 nucleotide sequence: TGCAGTGCTAGACCTCTCGGACGGGCGAGGTCGGTTGAAGCTTTCTTT.

This clonotype was detected many times. The V call is TRBV14, the J call TRBJ1-2, with D tentatively TRBD1 (6 bases). The germline gives CDR1 SGHDN, CDR2 FVKESK. The CDR3 loop spans 15 amino acids. Trimming took 0 bases from V and 7 from J, leaving 15 bases between them. CDR3 nucleotide sequence: TGTGCCAGCAGCCAAGATTCAGGGGAGTATCGTGGCTACACCTTC. This gives the protein CASSQDSGEYRGYTF. Complete variable domain (other parts from reference TRBV14 and TRBJ1-2): EAGVTQFPSHSVIEKGQTVTLRCDPISGHDNLYWYRRVMGKEIKFLLHFVKESKQDESGMPNNRFLAERTGGTYSTLKVQPAELEDSGVYFCASSQDSGEYRGYTFGSGTRLTVV.

This clonotype occurred many times. V and J are TRBV28 and TRBJ1-5; 7 bases match TRBD1. Germline-derived CDR1 and CDR2 are MDHEN and SYDVKM. The V gene end was trimmed by 6 bases and the J gene end by 5 bases; junction bases not matched to a gene: 10. The CDR3 spans 15 residues. The CDR3 region is CASRGGGVFHQPQHF. In DNA, the CDR3 is TGTGCCAGCAGGGGAGGGGGCGTGTTCCATCAGCCCCAGCATTTT.

This clonotype was picked up many times. This chain connects TRBV30 to TRBJ2-3; tentatively, D is TRBD1 (6 bases). V lost 6 bases, J lost 3 bases, and 16 bases lay in between. The CDR3 spans 14 residues. Germline V lookup: CDR1 GTSNPN, CDR2 SVGIG (reference sequence). The CDR3 region is CACETGLGTDTQYF. The CDR3 nucleotides are TGTGCCTGCGAAACAGGGTTGGGGACAGATACGCAGTATTTT.

This clonotype was seen a handful of times. The chain couples TRBV9 to TRBJ2-1, with 11 nucleotides matching TRBD1. The ends lost 0 bases at V and 6 bases at J; junction bases unmatched: 2. The germline V gene has CDR1 SGDLS and CDR2 YYNGEE. The CDR3 has 15 residues. The CDR3 is CASSVEDRGRNEQFF. DNA of the CDR3: TGTGCCAGCAGCGTAGAGGACAGGGGGCGCAATGAGCAGTTCTTC. Based on the CDR3 plus reference TRBV9 and TRBJ2-1, the full variable domain is DSGVTQTPKHLITATGQRVTLRCSPRSGDLSVYWYQQSLDQGLQFLIQYYNGEERAKGNILERFSAQQFPDLHSELNLSSLELGDSALYFCASSVEDRGRNEQFFGPGTRLTVL.

With respect to this clonotype: It may be a read error: a sequence one base away is much more abundant. Here the CDR3 reads CASARNRDTTEAFF. The CDR3 DNA follows: TGTGCCAGCGCAAGAAACCGGGACACCACTGAAGCTTTCTTT. The rearrangement links TRBV27 to TRBJ1-1; possibly TRBD1 for D (6 bases). Germline CDR1 is MNHEY and CDR2 is SMNVEV (reference sequence). The V end was cut by 8 bases, the J end by 4 bases, with 17 bases between. The CDR3 has 14 residues.

This clonotype was counted between two and nine times. The chain combines TRBV10-3 with TRBJ1-1, with D perhaps TRBD1 (5 bases). This CDR3 has 13 amino acids. Trimming pared 2 bases from V and 8 bases from J, leaving 12 bases between. Germline CDR1 is ENHRY and CDR2 is SYGVKD. The CDR3 is CAISEDGTHEAFF. Here the CDR3 DNA reads TGTGCCATCAGTGAGGATGGGACCCACGAAGCTTTCTTT.

This clonotype was counted at least ten times. The genes are TRBV3-1 and TRBJ1-1, with 9 bases that match TRBD1. Germline V gene sequence: CDR1 LGHDT, CDR2 YNNKEL (reference sequence). J lost 8 bases, V lost 4 bases, and 5 bases had no gene match. CDR3 length: 13 amino acids. For the CDR3, the DNA is TGTGCCAGCAGCCCCAGACAGGGGGGCGAAGCTTTCTTT. It encodes CASSPRQGGEAFF.

This clonotype was found a few times. The J gene is TRBJ2-3, the V gene TRBV4-2; 7 nucleotides align to TRBD2. The ends lost 2 bases at V and 5 bases at J; junction bases unmatched: 4. Germline V gene sequence: CDR1 LGHNA, CDR2 YNFKEQ. This CDR3 has 14 residues. The CDR3 loop reads CASSQTSAIDTQYF. The CDR3 DNA follows: TGTGCCAGCAGCCAAACTAGCGCGATAGATACGCAGTATTTT.

Ten or more counts support this clonotype. The V and J genes are TRBV30 and TRBJ2-2; unclear D gene. The CDR3 has 13 amino acids. CDR1 is GTSNPN, CDR2 SVGIG, per germline (reference sequence). V was cut by 2 bases and J by 7 bases, with 11 bases left in between. The CDR3 coding sequence is TGTGCCTGGAGTCCTCTTTCCGGCGGGGAGCTGTTTTTT. Translating gives CAWSPLSGGELFF. The full variable domain, in which reference TRBV30 and TRBJ2-2 provide the parts outside the CDR3, is SQTIHQWPATLVQPVGSPLSLECTVEGTSNPNLYWYRQAAGRGLQLLFYSVGIGQISSEVPQNLSASRPQDRQFILSSKKLLLSDSGFYLCAWSPLSGGELFFGEGSRLTVL.

The sample holds many counts of this clonotype. The chain recombines TRBV5-1 with TRBJ2-1; D gene ambiguous. V was cut by 1 base and J by 0 bases, with 17 bases left in between. Germline CDR1 SGHRS, CDR2 YFSETQ. This CDR3 has 18 amino acids. CDR3 in amino acids: CASSLFNVAARSYNEQFF. The CDR3 bases are TGCGCCAGCAGCTTGTTTAACGTAGCAGCCCGCTCCTACAATGAGCAGTTCTTC. The full variable domain, completed using reference TRBV5-1 and TRBJ2-1, is KAGVTQTPRYLIKTRGQQVTLSCSPISGHRSVSWYQQTPGQGLQFLFEYFSETQRNKGNFPGRFSGRQFSNSRSEMNVSTLELGDSALYLCASSLFNVAARSYNEQFFGPGTRLTVL.

V is TRBV19 and J is TRBJ2-1; 8 nucleotides align to TRBD2. V gave up 3 bases and J gave up 4 bases; unmatched junction bases: 8. The CDR3 contains 16 residues. Germline V lookup: CDR1 LNHDA, CDR2 SQIVND (reference sequence). The CDR3 loop is CASSMDSGSYYNEQFF. CDR3 nucleotides: TGTGCCAGTAGTATGGACAGCGGGAGTTATTACAATGAGCAGTTCTTC.

CDR3 loop: CAWSVLEGNNSPLHF. CDR3 nucleotides: TGTGCCTGGAGTGTATTAGAAGGGAATAATTCACCCCTCCACTTT. The chain is built from TRBV30 and TRBJ1-6; D ambiguous. Germline V lookup: CDR1 GTSNPN, CDR2 SVGIG (reference sequence). Trimming stripped 0 bases from V and 5 bases from J, with 11 bases between. The length of the CDR3 is 15 residues. The variable domain in full, completed from reference TRBV30 and TRBJ1-6, reads SQTIHQWPATLVQPVGSPLSLECTVEGTSNPNLYWYRQAAGRGLQLLFYSVGIGQISSEVPQNLSASRPQDRQFILSSKKLLLSDSGFYLCAWSVLEGNNSPLHFGNGTRLTVT.

This clonotype occurred many times. This sequence joins TRBV7-3 and TRBJ2-2, with TRBD2 matching 9 bases. V gave up 6 bases and J gave up 4 bases; unmatched junction bases: 3. The CDR3 is made up of 14 amino acids. CDR1 SGHTA and CDR2 FQGTGA come from the germline V gene. CDR3 nucleotides: TGTGCCAGCAGTCCGGGACTAGCCACCGGGGAGCTGTTTTTT. Protein sequence: CASSPGLATGELFF.

This clonotype has ten or more counts. The chain links TRBV12-5 to TRBJ2-3, with 7 positions matching TRBD2. The CDR3 extends over 12 amino acids. V lost 7 bases, J lost 5 bases, and 3 bases stayed unmatched. Germline lookup yields CDR1 LGHNT and CDR2 FRNRAP. The CDR3 coding sequence is TGTGCTAGTGCCATAGCGGGAGATACGCAGTATTTT. This gives the protein CASAIAGDTQYF.

This clonotype has a count of ten or more. The chain carries TRBV12-3 or TRBV12-4 and TRBJ1-6, with D maybe TRBD1 (5 bases). The CDR3 spans 14 residues. V was trimmed by 4 bases and J by 12 bases, leaving 16 bases between them. The chain's CDR3 is CASSSYNDGGPLHF. The CDR3 coding sequence is TGTGCCAGCAGTTCCTACAACGATGGGGGACCCCTCCACTTT.

V gene TRBV11-2 combines with J gene TRBJ2-2; a possible D gene is TRBD2 (6 bases). Trimming took off 6 bases at V and 2 bases at J, with 16 bases between the two ends. The CDR3 length is 16 residues. Germline V lookup: CDR1 SGHAT, CDR2 FQNNGV. The CDR3 region is CASRPEGLINTGELFF. The CDR3 region has the DNA TGTGCCAGCAGACCGGAGGGGTTAATTAACACCGGGGAGCTGTTTTTT. Full variable domain (remainder filled in from reference TRBV11-2 and TRBJ2-2): EAGVAQSPRYKIIEKRQSVAFWCNPISGHATLYWYQQILGQGPKLLIQFQNNGVVDDSQLPKDRFSAERLKGVDSTLKIQPAKLEDSAVYLCASRPEGLINTGELFFGEGSRLTVL.

A few counts support this clonotype. The chain is built from TRBV27 and TRBJ2-5, with TRBD1 matching over 7 bases. Losses at the gene ends were 5 bases for V and 0 bases for J; bases not matched to a gene: 9. The length of the CDR3 is 16 residues. CDR1 and CDR2 (germline): MNHEY, SMNVEV (reference sequence). The CDR3 loop reads CASSPTGDTYQETQYF. Here the CDR3 DNA reads TGTGCCAGCAGTCCCACAGGGGATACATACCAAGAGACCCAGTACTTC.

This clonotype has a handful of counts. Germline and junction disagree at one end, which may indicate a read error. V is TRBV19 and J is TRBJ2-1, with D perhaps being TRBD1 or TRBD2 (5 bases each). The germline CDR1 and CDR2 sequences are LNHDA and SQIVND (reference sequence). The CDR3 runs 15 residues. In DNA form, the CDR3 reads TGTGCCAGTAGTAGACGGGCCGAGGGGTACACTGAGCAGTTCTTC. As protein: CASSRRAEGYTEQFF.

A few counts support this clonotype. The rearrangement joins TRBV7-6 to TRBJ2-5; a weak D match, TRBD1 (5 bases). V lost 2 bases and J 5 bases, leaving 12 bases between the germline ends. The CDR3 totals 14 residues. Germline V gene sequence: CDR1 SGHVS, CDR2 FNYEAQ. CDR3 coding DNA: TGTGCCAGCAGCTTATTAGGGGCAGCGGAGACCCAGTACTTC. The encoded protein is CASSLLGAAETQYF.

This clonotype was found many times. The chain recombines TRBV7-3 with TRBJ2-7, with a weak D call TRBD2 (5 bases). In germline, CDR1 is SGHTA, CDR2 FQGTGA. V was trimmed by 0 bases and J by 4 bases, leaving 7 bases between them. CDR3 size: 13 residues. The CDR3: CASSLTREYEQYF. In DNA form, the CDR3 reads TGTGCCAGCAGCTTAACAAGGGAGTACGAGCAGTACTTC.

This clonotype was found many times. The CDR3: CAWRWGDMNTEAFF. The CDR3 DNA sequence: TGTGCCTGGCGCTGGGGGGACATGAACACTGAAGCTTTCTTT. V usage is TRBV30 and J usage is TRBJ1-1, with D perhaps TRBD1 (6 bases). V lost 5 bases, J lost 0 bases, and 13 bases lay in between. Germline V gene sequence: CDR1 GTSNPN, CDR2 SVGIG (reference sequence). This CDR3 comprises 14 residues.

This clonotype came up many times. The genes are TRBV7-8 and TRBJ2-7, with D possibly being TRBD1 or TRBD2 (5 bases each). Germline-derived CDR1 and CDR2 are SGHVS and FQNEAQ. The CDR3 is 16 amino acids. Trimming pared 2 bases from V and 2 bases from J, leaving 16 bases between. CDR3 amino acids: CASSLKRQGGPYEQYF. The CDR3, as DNA: TGTGCCAGCAGCTTAAAGCGGCAGGGCGGTCCCTACGAGCAGTACTTC.

The J gene is TRBJ1-2, the V gene TRBV5-5; TRBD1 aligns across 11 bases. The CDR3 totals 14 residues. CDR1 is SGHKS and CDR2 is YYEKEE in the germline V gene (reference sequence). Trimming took 3 bases from V and 7 from J; bases not matched to a gene: 5. The CDR3 reads CASSSPGTGGGYTF. The CDR3 region has the DNA TGTGCCAGCAGCTCTCCAGGGACAGGGGGTGGCTACACCTTC.

CDR3 bases: TGTGCCAGCAGCTTAGCGCAAGAGGGGTGGGCCTCTGGGGCCAACGTCCTGACTTTC. Translating gives CASSLAQEGWASGANVLTF. The chain links TRBV7-2 to TRBJ2-6; D is tentatively TRBD1 or TRBD2 (5 bases each). Germline V CDR1 and CDR2: SGHTA, FQGNSA. V lost 0 bases to trimming and J lost 0 bases, with 15 bases between them. The CDR3 is made up of 19 amino acids. The full variable domain, its missing parts supplied by reference TRBV7-2 and TRBJ2-6, is GAGVSQSPSNKVTEKGKDVELRCDPISGHTALYWYRQSLGQGLEFLIYFQGNSAPDKSGLPSDRFSAERTGGSVSTLTIQRTQQEDSAVYLCASSLAQEGWASGANVLTFGAGSRLTVL.